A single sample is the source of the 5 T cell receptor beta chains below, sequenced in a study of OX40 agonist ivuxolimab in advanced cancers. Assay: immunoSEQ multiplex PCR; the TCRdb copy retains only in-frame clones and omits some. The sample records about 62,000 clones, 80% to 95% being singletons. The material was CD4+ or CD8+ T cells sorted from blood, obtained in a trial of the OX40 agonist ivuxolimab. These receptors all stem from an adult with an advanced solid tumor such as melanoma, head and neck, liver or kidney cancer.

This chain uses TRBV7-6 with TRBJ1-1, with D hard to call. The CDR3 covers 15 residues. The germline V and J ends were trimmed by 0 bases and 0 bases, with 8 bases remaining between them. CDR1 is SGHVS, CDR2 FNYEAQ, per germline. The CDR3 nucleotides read TGTGCCAGCAGCTTAGCGGACGGGATGAACACTGAAGCTTTCTTT. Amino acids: CASSLADGMNTEAFF. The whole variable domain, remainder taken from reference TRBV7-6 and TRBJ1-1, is GAGVSQSPRYKVTKRGQDVALRCDPISGHVSLYWYRQALGQGPEFLTYFNYEAQQDKSGLPNDRFSAERPEGSISTLTIQRTEQRDSAMYRCASSLADGMNTEAFFGQGTRLTVV.

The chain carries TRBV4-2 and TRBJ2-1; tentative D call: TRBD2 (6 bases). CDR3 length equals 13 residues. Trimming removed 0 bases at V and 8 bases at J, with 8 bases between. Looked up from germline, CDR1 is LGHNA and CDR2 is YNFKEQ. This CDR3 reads CASSQEGLHEQFF. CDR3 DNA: TGTGCCAGCAGCCAAGAGGGACTTCATGAGCAGTTCTTC.

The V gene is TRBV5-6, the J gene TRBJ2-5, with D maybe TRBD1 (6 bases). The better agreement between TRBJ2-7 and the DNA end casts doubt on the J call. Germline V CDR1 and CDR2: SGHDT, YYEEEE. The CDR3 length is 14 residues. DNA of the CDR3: TGTGCCAGCAGCTTCACCGGGACATCCTACGAGCAGTACTTC. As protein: CASSFTGTSYEQYF.

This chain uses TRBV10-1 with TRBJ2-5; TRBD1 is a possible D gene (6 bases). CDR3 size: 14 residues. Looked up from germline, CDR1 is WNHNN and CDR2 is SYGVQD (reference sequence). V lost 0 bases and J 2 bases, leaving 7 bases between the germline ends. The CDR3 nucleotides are TGCGCCAGCAGTGAGTCGACAGGACAAGAGACCCAGTACTTC. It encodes CASSESTGQETQYF.

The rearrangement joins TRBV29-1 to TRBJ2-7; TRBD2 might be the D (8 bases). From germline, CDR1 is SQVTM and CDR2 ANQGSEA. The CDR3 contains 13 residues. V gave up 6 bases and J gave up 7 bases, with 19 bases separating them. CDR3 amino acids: CSVIAGQKGEQYF. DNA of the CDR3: TGCAGCGTGATAGCGGGACAGAAGGGGGAGCAGTACTTC.